The T cell receptor (beta chain) under discussion was sequenced for a study of T cells after yellow fever vaccination. MiXCR was run by TCRdb on the 5' RACE reads, yielding one entry per CDR3 protein. The table shows hundreds of thousands of distinct CDR3 sequences, with 18% occurring only once. In its sample, this clonotype was seen a few times. V lost 4 bases and J lost 3; bases outside the gene matches: 3. The CDR3 spans 13 residues. Germline values: CDR1 ENHRY, CDR2 SYGVKD. This receptor was obtained from a man aged 18 to 30 who received the YFV17D yellow fever vaccine. The chain recombines TRBV10-3 with TRBJ2-7, with 7 bases aligning to TRBD1. Here the sequenced sample was PBMCs, taken before the yellow fever booster vaccination. As DNA, the CDR3 is TGTGCCATCAGTGCAAGGACAGGCTACGAGCAGTACGTC. Translated: CAISARTGYEQYV.